Described below is a single T cell receptor (beta chain) sequence and its context. In germline, CDR1 is MNHEY, CDR2 SMNVEV (reference sequence). This CDR3 has 15 residues. J was trimmed by 8 bases and V by 4 bases; bases with no gene match: 11. This sample is drawn from a study of Ad26.COV2.S vaccination and SARS-CoV-2 variants. As for treatment: roughly 19 received Ad26.COV2.S at low or high dose, single or two shots; roughly five received placebo; per-sample allocation not given. All samples were drawn on day 63, counting from the first vaccine or placebo injection. Wuhan-strain spike was delivered by a replication-incompetent Ad26 vector. Sequenced by immunoSEQ multiplex PCR; TCRdb stores in-frame clones only, minus some. The sample carries roughly 330,000 clones, roughly 90% recorded once.

The source of this sequence is a person aged 18 to 65 who received the Ad26.COV2.S COVID-19 vaccine or a placebo. This chain uses TRBV27 with TRBJ1-2, with 9 bases aligning to TRBD1. Specimen: peripheral blood, collected in a trial of Ad26.COV2.S vaccine versus placebo. For the CDR3, the DNA is TGTGCCAGCAGTTCGTCCCGGGACAGGGCCTTGGGCTACACCTTC. Its translation is CASSSSRDRALGYTF.